This paragraph covers one T cell receptor beta chain sequence. This clonotype was observed many times. Its cognate antigen has yet to be identified. Base-call qualities are not available, and no considerably larger clone is one nucleotide away. Sequencing instrument: Illumina HiSeq 1500. The raw public reads went through TCRdb reprocessing: fastp at Q25, MiXCR clone calling, in-frame beta chains kept. Rows with a matching CDR3 protein are joined into one entry that keeps the most common DNA and genes. Counted in this sample were around 550,000 distinct CDR3 sequences; more than 25% of them appeared once. Jointly, the top ten make up about 12% of the sample. V and J are trimmed by 5 bases and 1 base, and the gene matches miss 13 bases of the junction. Taken from the germline V gene, the CDR1 and CDR2 loops are SGHTA and FQGNSA. The CDR3 contains 17 residues, cysteine and phenylalanine counted. Just the 51-base CDR3 DNA is kept, in frame starting at base 1.

This entry belongs to a study of T cell repertoires in cytomegalovirus infection (dated by TCRdb to the late 2010s). Study-wide context: The HLA type of each donor mattered for the analysis, because public TCR beta signatures pointed to carriage of CMV infection along with the matching HLA type.

Study-wide findings and limitations: The ex vivo response was dominated by HLA-C-restricted CMV-specific TCR beta clonotypes, which also provided the single most frequent clonotype in two of eight donors. In both this cohort and an independent roughly 330-donor cohort, the cumulative frequency of public TCR beta family members distinguished carriers of CMV infection plus the relevant HLA type.

Input material: PBMCs. The rearrangement joined TRBV7-2 to TRBJ2-7; the central 8 bases match TRBD1. This sequence was found in a human donor in good health (CMV status not recorded). Some clones in this sample may be carry-over from other donors' samples. This receptor carries the CDR3 CASSAPYPTGASYEQYF. The nucleotides read TGTGCCAGCAGCGCGCCCTATCCGACAGGGGCTTCCTACGAGCAGTACTTC.